Listed here are 17 T cell receptor beta chains from one sample, sequenced in a study of T cell responses to AZD1222 COVID-19 vaccine. The repertoire was sequenced with immunoSEQ multiplex PCR; TCRdb's copy has only in-frame clones and lacks some. The data contain about 90,000 clones, around nine tenths of them singletons. Specimen: peripheral blood, collected on day 0 of MenACWY control vaccination. Every receptor here comes from an adult in good health.

J is TRBJ1-2 and V is TRBV6-5; 7 positions agree with TRBD1. CDR1 is MNHEY and CDR2 is SVGAGI in the germline V gene. This CDR3 is 15 amino acids long. V shed 6 bases and J 4 bases; nucleotides not matched to a gene: 11. CDR3 nucleotide sequence: TGTGCCAGCAGATATACCTCGGCAGGGGGCTATGGCTACACCTTC. The encoded protein is CASRYTSAGGYGYTF.

The rearrangement links TRBV6-5 to TRBJ1-4; 8 nucleotides line up with TRBD1. CDR3 length: 16 amino acids. Per germline, CDR1 MNHEY and CDR2 SVGAGI. The V segment lost 4 bases and the J segment 12 bases; nucleotides outside the gene matches: 16. CDR3 in amino acids: CASSSAEGAGGGELFF. The CDR3 DNA is TGTGCCAGCAGTTCTGCGGAGGGGGCAGGGGGCGGAGAACTGTTTTTT.

The genes are TRBV6-5 and TRBJ1-1; no firm D call. The germline V gene encodes CDR1 MNHEY and CDR2 SVGAGI. Deletions cut 8 bases from V and 0 bases from J, with 10 bases between. This CDR3 spans 13 amino acids. The CDR3 nucleotides read TGTGCCAGCGGCTGGGAGATGAACACTGAAGCTTTCTTT. Protein: CASGWEMNTEAFF.

This sequence joins TRBV5-1 and TRBJ2-7; D possibly uses TRBD1 or TRBD2 (5 bases each). The CDR3 is 14 residues long. V shed 0 bases and J shed 5 bases, with 12 bases lying between them. CDR1 is SGHRS, CDR2 YFSETQ, per germline. The chain's CDR3 is CASSLVTGTHEQYF. In DNA form, the CDR3 reads TGCGCCAGCAGCTTGGTAACCGGGACCCACGAGCAGTACTTC. Full variable domain (rest looked up from reference TRBV5-1 and TRBJ2-7): KAGVTQTPRYLIKTRGQQVTLSCSPISGHRSVSWYQQTPGQGLQFLFEYFSETQRNKGNFPGRFSGRQFSNSRSEMNVSTLELGDSALYLCASSLVTGTHEQYFGPGTRLTVT.

The chain combines TRBV12-2 with TRBJ2-3. TRBV12-2 is a listed pseudogene. This CDR3 region has 11 residues. As DNA, the CDR3 is TGTGCAAGTCGCTTTGGGGATACGCAGTATTTT. This translates into CASRFGDTQYF.

The chain is built from TRBV7-2 and TRBJ2-2, with D maybe TRBD2 (6 bases). The CDR3 length is 14 residues. Germline V gene sequence: CDR1 SGHTA, CDR2 FQGNSA. V was cut by 5 bases and J by 7 bases, with 14 bases left in between. The CDR3 sequence: CASSPPGTFGELFF. The CDR3, as DNA: TGTGCCAGCAGCCCACCTGGGACTTTCGGGGAGCTGTTTTTT.

The J gene is TRBJ1-2, the V gene TRBV11-2, with D tentatively TRBD1 (6 bases). Germline V gives CDR1 SGHAT, CDR2 FQNNGV. This CDR3 is 15 amino acids long. Trimming removed 3 bases from V and 1 base from J, with 12 bases in between. As DNA, the CDR3 is TGTGCCAGCAGCTTGGACAGAAACCTTAACTATGGCTACACCTTC. Encoded protein: CASSLDRNLNYGYTF. The full variable domain, completed using reference TRBV11-2 and TRBJ1-2, is EAGVAQSPRYKIIEKRQSVAFWCNPISGHATLYWYQQILGQGPKLLIQFQNNGVVDDSQLPKDRFSAERLKGVDSTLKIQPAKLEDSAVYLCASSLDRNLNYGYTFGSGTRLTVV.

The V and J genes are TRBV19 and TRBJ2-5; 9 bases fit TRBD1. The length of the CDR3 is 15 residues. Trimming cost V 6 bases and J 4 bases; bases outside gene matches: 9. The germline CDR1 and CDR2 sequences are LNHDA and SQIVND (reference sequence). CDR3 coding DNA: TGTGCCAGTAGCAGAGGGACAGGGCTGGTAGAGACCCAGTACTTC. This sequence encodes CASSRGTGLVETQYF.

The chain employs TRBV6-5 and TRBJ1-6; 8 nucleotides align to TRBD1. The junction had 6 bases not matched to a gene; V was cut back by 4 bases and J by 10 bases. Germline CDR1 reads MNHEY; CDR2 reads SVGAGI. This CDR3 region has 14 residues. CDR3 DNA: TGTGCCAGCAGTTCTAGGACAGGGAGCTCACCCCTCCACTTT. Protein sequence: CASSSRTGSSPLHF.

J is TRBJ2-7 and V is TRBV18; 9 bases match TRBD1. Germline V lookup: CDR1 KGHSH, CDR2 LQKENI. J lost 5 bases, V lost 3 bases, and 5 bases had no gene match. This CDR3 comprises 14 residues. CDR3 protein: CASSPGQGADEQYF. CDR3 sequence (DNA): TGTGCCAGCTCACCGGGACAGGGAGCCGACGAGCAGTACTTC. The whole variable domain, filled in from reference TRBV18 and TRBJ2-7, reads NAGVMQNPRHLVRRRGQEARLRCSPMKGHSHVYWYRQLPEEGLKFMVYLQKENIIDESGMPKERFSAEFPKEGPSILRIQQVVRGDSAAYFCASSPGQGADEQYFGPGTRLTVT.

The chain joins TRBV5-6 to TRBJ1-2, with D hard to call. The length of the CDR3 is 14 residues. Trimming took 6 bases from V and 1 from J, leaving 13 bases between them. The germline gives CDR1 SGHDT, CDR2 YYEEEE. The DNA for the CDR3 is TGTGCCAGCACCCCGGGCAGCAATAACTATGGCTACACCTTC. The encoded protein is CASTPGSNNYGYTF.

Here the CDR3 reads CASSDQRQGAGTGELFF. The CDR3 DNA is TGCGCCAGCAGTGATCAGAGACAGGGGGCTGGCACCGGGGAGCTGTTTTTT. The rearrangement uses TRBV10-2 and TRBJ2-2, with TRBD1 identical over 10 bases. Germline V gene lookup returns CDR1 WSHSY and CDR2 SAAADI. Trimming at V came to 3 bases and at J to 4 bases, leaving 8 bases not matched to a gene. The CDR3 is made up of 17 amino acids.

The CDR3 here is CASSSGRTNTGYTF. CDR3 in DNA: TGTGCCAGCAGCTCGGGACGGACAAACACTGGCTACACCTTC. V is TRBV11-2 and J is TRBJ1-2; the D gene is possibly TRBD1 (5 bases). The V end lost 4 bases, the J end lost 7 bases, and 16 bases lay between the germline ends. The CDR3 covers 14 residues. Germline V gene sequence: CDR1 SGHAT, CDR2 FQNNGV.

The chain uses TRBV2 and TRBJ1-5; D call uncertain. CDR1 and CDR2 from the germline V gene are SNHLY and FYNNEI. V dropped 6 bases and J dropped 4 bases, with 13 bases sitting between them. The CDR3 runs to 14 residues. This chain's CDR3 is CASRVEYGNQPQHF. Here the CDR3 DNA reads TGTGCCAGCAGGGTCGAGTACGGAAATCAGCCCCAGCATTTT.

The V call is TRBV7-8, the J call TRBJ2-5; weak D call: TRBD1 (6 bases). The CDR3 covers 13 residues. CDR1 and CDR2 from the germline V gene are SGHVS and FQNEAQ. The V end lost 3 bases, the J end lost 2 bases, and 7 bases lay between the germline ends. CDR3 nucleotide sequence: TGTGCCAGCAGCTTCGGACAGCAAGAGACCCAGTACTTC. This gives the protein CASSFGQQETQYF.

The chain has TRBV28 and TRBJ1-3, with D possibly being TRBD1 (5 bases). Germline V gene sequence: CDR1 MDHEN, CDR2 SYDVKM. CDR3 length: 12 residues. Trimming cost V 3 bases and J 7 bases, with 7 bases left between them. The CDR3 sequence: CASSFRANTIYF. For the CDR3, the DNA is TGTGCCAGCAGTTTCAGGGCGAACACCATATATTTT.

V and J are TRBV2 and TRBJ1-5, with D possibly being TRBD1 (6 bases). Trimming took off 4 bases at V and 7 bases at J, with 17 bases between the two ends. CDR3 size: 15 residues. The germline V gene has CDR1 SNHLY and CDR2 FYNNEI. The CDR3 reads CASSVGQGRGQPQHF. The DNA of the CDR3 is TGTGCCAGCAGTGTGGGGCAGGGGAGAGGACAGCCCCAGCATTTT.